The following is a T cell receptor beta chain sequence with its context. Produced via immunoSEQ multiplex PCR; TCRdb's table is partial and in-frame only. The repertoire has approximately 200,000 clones, around 87% of them found once; the top ten carry approximately 6.2%. Trimming removed 2 bases from V and 1 base from J, with 18 bases in between. Germline V gene lookup returns CDR1 MNHEY and CDR2 SVGEGT. The CDR3 totals 17 residues. The source of the sample is a study of blood T cell repertoires in COVID-19. Study information: The United States, Italy and Spain provided the acute and convalescent COVID-19 samples. Sample material is recorded as cDNA or gDNA derived from T cells, B-cell-depleted T cells, or PBMCs.

The chain links TRBV6-2 or TRBV6-3 to TRBJ2-7; the D gene is possibly TRBD2 (6 bases). The source of this sequence is a man aged 55 to 70 who had recovered from COVID-19. Sequences were obtained from peripheral blood. The CDR3 DNA sequence: TGTGCCAGCAGTTACCCTTCGGGGCGGGGCTTATCCTACGAGCAGTACTTC. This translates into CASSYPSGRGLSYEQYF.